Below, 20 T cell receptor beta chains from the same sample are listed, as sequenced in a study of T cells in Graves' hyperthyroidism and ophthalmopathy. TCR beta CDR3 regions were amplified from RNA transcripts. Primed by the HTBI set, a first-round RT-PCR was run on the TCR CDR3. One entry per CDR3 protein results from TCRdb running MiXCR on the multiplex PCR reads. The table shows a few hundred thousand distinct CDR3 sequences, with approximately 17% occurring only once. Sequencing was done on a sample of blood. These receptors were taken from a woman between 18 and 30 years old with Graves' ophthalmopathy.

The rearrangement joins TRBV24-1 to TRBJ1-4, with D possibly TRBD1 on 5 matching bases. Germline CDR1 reads KGHDR; CDR2 reads SFDVKD. V lost 4 bases and J 4 bases, leaving 9 bases between the germline ends. CDR3 size: 14 residues. CDR3 residues: CATSEGTHNEKLFF. CDR3 DNA: TGTGCCACCAGTGAAGGGACGCATAATGAAAAACTGTTTTTT.

This clonotype was recorded at least ten times. This chain links TRBV6-1 with TRBJ2-7; 9 bases are a match to TRBD1. CDR1 and CDR2 from the germline V gene are MNHNS and SASEGT. The CDR3 covers 13 residues. The V segment lost 4 bases and the J segment 6 bases; nucleotides outside the gene matches: 4. This chain's CDR3 is CASSVDRGGEQYF. The DNA for the CDR3 is TGTGCCAGCAGTGTGGACAGGGGAGGCGAGCAGTACTTC.

CDR3 coding DNA: TGTGCCAGCAGTGAAATAGCGGGAGGGCATATCAATGAGCAGTTCTTC. Amino acid sequence: CASSEIAGGHINEQFF. The rearrangement uses TRBV6-1 and TRBJ2-1; 11 nucleotides align to TRBD2. There are 16 residues in the CDR3. The germline V gene encodes CDR1 MNHNS and CDR2 SASEGT. The ends lost 2 bases at V and 6 bases at J; junction bases unmatched: 6.

The V and J genes are TRBV4-3 and TRBJ2-3; possible D gene TRBD1, 5 bases. The CDR3 runs 16 residues. Per the germline V gene, CDR1 is LGHNA and CDR2 is YSLEER. V gave up 2 bases and J gave up 2 bases, with 14 bases separating them. The chain's CDR3 is CASSQFFQGFTDTQYF. CDR3 in DNA: TGCGCCAGCAGCCAATTTTTCCAGGGATTCACAGATACGCAGTATTTT.

This clonotype has just a few counts. V usage is TRBV6-1 and J usage is TRBJ1-5; 8 bases map to TRBD1. CDR3 length: 14 residues. V was pared by 7 bases and J by 6 bases, with 8 bases of the junction left unmatched. Germline V gene lookup returns CDR1 MNHNS and CDR2 SASEGT. CDR3 in amino acids: CASILDRGGQPQHF. The CDR3 nucleotides read TGTGCCAGCATTCTAGACAGGGGTGGTCAGCCCCAGCATTTT.

There are a few counts of this clonotype. The J gene is TRBJ1-6, the V gene TRBV2; 8 positions agree with TRBD1. CDR1 and CDR2 from the germline V gene are SNHLY and FYNNEI. The CDR3 is made up of 17 amino acids. The V gene end was trimmed by 4 bases and the J gene end by 0 bases; junction bases not matched to a gene: 5. The CDR3 sequence is CASSGDRRSSYNSPLHF. CDR3 nucleotide sequence: TGTGCCAGCAGTGGGGACAGGAGGAGCTCCTATAATTCACCCCTCCACTTT.

This sequence joins TRBV4-2 and TRBJ1-1; D gene ambiguous. The CDR3 consists of 13 residues. Trimming stripped 7 bases from V and 4 bases from J, with 13 bases between. Germline CDR1 and CDR2: LGHNA and YNFKEQ. The CDR3 DNA reads as TGTGCCAGCACGACCTGGCCTTTCACTGAAGCTTTCTTT. It yields the protein CASTTWPFTEAFF.

The table lists this clonotype with a few counts. J is TRBJ2-7 and V is TRBV29-1; 9 nucleotides align to TRBD1. CDR3 length: 14 amino acids. The V gene's germline CDR1 is SQVTM and CDR2 ANQGSEA. V was pared by 8 bases and J by 7 bases, with 15 bases of the junction left unmatched. CDR3 sequence (DNA): TGCAGCTACTGCTTAGGACAGGGGTCGCAAGAGCAGTACTTC. Its translation: CSYCLGQGSQEQYF.

There are many counts of this clonotype. The J gene is TRBJ2-4, the V gene TRBV28, with 8 bases matching TRBD1. The length of the CDR3 is 16 residues. V shed 4 bases, J shed 1 base, and the junction held 6 bases outside the gene matches. Germline V gene data show CDR1 as MDHEN and CDR2 as SYDVKM. In DNA, the CDR3 is TGTGCCAGCAGTTCAGGGGGCGCCCAGGCCAAAAACATTCAGTACTTC. Its protein product is CASSSGGAQAKNIQYF.

In this sample, this clonotype turned up many times. The chain recombines TRBV27 with TRBJ1-1; D might be TRBD1 (5 bases). Trimming left V 2 bases short and J 3 bases short, with 19 bases between. There are 17 residues in the CDR3. CDR1 is MNHEY, CDR2 SMNVEV, per germline (reference sequence). CDR3 nucleotide sequence: TGTGCCAGCAGTTTAAAGAGGGGTCAGGCCCCTCACACTGAAGCTTTCTTT. It yields the protein CASSLKRGQAPHTEAFF.

This sequence joins TRBV7-9 and TRBJ1-5; D not certain. Germline CDR1 and CDR2: SEHNR and FQNEAQ (reference sequence). V shed 3 bases and J shed 8 bases, with 5 bases lying between them. The CDR3 spans 11 residues. The CDR3 bases are TGTGCCAGCAGCTTGGGGAAGCCCCAGCATTTT. It specifies CASSLGKPQHF.

This clonotype was recorded at least ten times. The chain is built from TRBV3-1 and TRBJ2-1; TRBD2 matches at 12 bases. The CDR3 contains 14 residues. J was trimmed by 9 bases and V by 3 bases; bases with no gene match: 3. Germline values: CDR1 LGHDT, CDR2 YNNKEL (reference sequence). The CDR3 reads CASSHGLAGSEQFF. CDR3 nucleotide sequence: TGTGCCAGCAGCCACGGACTAGCGGGAAGTGAGCAGTTCTTC.

This clonotype was seen more than once but under ten times. This chain connects TRBV30 to TRBJ2-2; possible D gene TRBD1, 6 bases. The CDR3 extends over 15 amino acids. The germline CDR1 and CDR2 sequences are GTSNPN and SVGIG (reference sequence). Trimming stripped 2 bases from V and 0 bases from J, with 10 bases between. The CDR3 DNA sequence: TGTGCCTGGAGTTGGGGGCAGGCGAACACCGGGGAGCTGTTTTTT. It specifies CAWSWGQANTGELFF.

Only a few counts were recorded for this clonotype. V is TRBV29-1 and J is TRBJ2-7; TRBD1 agrees at 7 bases. The junction had 3 bases not matched to a gene; V was cut back by 4 bases and J by 0 bases. This CDR3 has 13 amino acids. Germline CDR1 and CDR2: SQVTM and ANQGSEA. The CDR3 region is CSVVDRSSYEQYF. The CDR3 DNA sequence: TGCAGCGTTGTGGACAGGAGCTCCTACGAGCAGTACTTC.

Comments on this clonotype: A read error may be the cause here, since a much bigger clone is one base away. This rearrangement joins TRBV6-9 to TRBJ1-5, with TRBD1 as a possible D gene (5 bases). Germline V gene data show CDR1 as MNHGY and CDR2 as SVAAGI. Deletions cut 4 bases from V and 3 bases from J, with 16 bases between. The CDR3 extends over 16 amino acids. In DNA form, the CDR3 reads TGTGCCAGCAGTTCCCAGGGCCTCGTGGACAATCAGCCCCAGCATTTT. It is translated as CASSSQGLVDNQPQHF.

The chain recombines TRBV2 with TRBJ2-7; possibly TRBD1 or TRBD2 for D (6 bases each). The germline V gene has CDR1 SNHLY and CDR2 FYNNEI. The CDR3 extends over 12 amino acids. V was pared by 8 bases and J by 3 bases, with 11 bases between. This chain's CDR3 is CASQRGVYEQYF. The CDR3 region has the DNA TGTGCCAGCCAGAGGGGGGTCTACGAGCAGTACTTC.

There are many counts of this clonotype. V gene TRBV28 combines with J gene TRBJ2-7; 9 positions agree with TRBD2. Germline V gives CDR1 MDHEN, CDR2 SYDVKM. The ends lost 2 bases at V and 2 bases at J; junction bases unmatched: 4. The CDR3 loop spans 15 amino acids. This chain's CDR3 is CASSLGRGGAYEQYF. CDR3 sequence (DNA): TGTGCCAGCAGTTTAGGGCGGGGGGGCGCCTACGAGCAGTACTTC.

This clonotype was seen a few times. The J gene is TRBJ1-5, the V gene TRBV6-2 or TRBV6-3, with 7 bases aligning to TRBD1. Germline V CDR1 and CDR2: MNHEY, SVGEGT. V shed 7 bases and J 6 bases; nucleotides not matched to a gene: 9. The CDR3 is 14 residues long. CDR3 in amino acids: CASTPRQGGQPQHF. Here the CDR3 DNA reads TGTGCCAGCACCCCCCGACAGGGCGGTCAGCCCCAGCATTTT.

The V call is TRBV7-3, the J call TRBJ1-1; no reliable D call. Deletions cut 5 bases from V and 1 base from J, with 8 bases between. CDR3 length: 13 residues. Per germline, CDR1 SGHTA and CDR2 FQGTGA. The CDR3 sequence: CASSAYRNTEAFF. CDR3 bases: TGTGCCAGCAGCGCTTACAGGAACACTGAAGCTTTCTTT.

This clonotype has a count of ten or more. V and J are TRBV12-3 or TRBV12-4 and TRBJ1-1; a weak D match, TRBD1 (5 bases). V was pared by 3 bases and J by 5 bases, with 16 bases between. The CDR3 length is 15 residues. CDR3 nucleotides: TGTGCCAGCAGTTTTGGTGGCAAAGGGGTTACTGAAGCTTTCTTT. Protein product: CASSFGGKGVTEAFF.